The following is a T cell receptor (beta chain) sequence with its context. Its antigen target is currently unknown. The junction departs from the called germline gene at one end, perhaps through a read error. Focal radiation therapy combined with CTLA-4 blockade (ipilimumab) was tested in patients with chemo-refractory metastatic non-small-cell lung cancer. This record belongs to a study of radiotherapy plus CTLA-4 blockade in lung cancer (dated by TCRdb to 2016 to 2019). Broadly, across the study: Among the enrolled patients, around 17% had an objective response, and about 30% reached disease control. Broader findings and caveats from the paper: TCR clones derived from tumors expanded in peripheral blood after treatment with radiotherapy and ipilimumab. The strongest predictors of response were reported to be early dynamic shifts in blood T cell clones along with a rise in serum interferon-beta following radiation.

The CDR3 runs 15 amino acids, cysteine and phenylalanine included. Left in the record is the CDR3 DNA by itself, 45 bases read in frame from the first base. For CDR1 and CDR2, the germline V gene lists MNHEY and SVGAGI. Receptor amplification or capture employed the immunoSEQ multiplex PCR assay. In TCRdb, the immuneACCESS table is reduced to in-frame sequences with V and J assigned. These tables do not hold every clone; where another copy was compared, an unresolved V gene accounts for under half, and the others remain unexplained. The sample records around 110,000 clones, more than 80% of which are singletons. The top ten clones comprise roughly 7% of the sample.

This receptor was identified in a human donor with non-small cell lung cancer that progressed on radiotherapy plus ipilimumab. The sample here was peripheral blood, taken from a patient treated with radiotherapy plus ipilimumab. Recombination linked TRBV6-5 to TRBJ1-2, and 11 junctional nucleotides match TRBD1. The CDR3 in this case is CASRGQGAIRNGHTF. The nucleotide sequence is TGTGCCAGCAGAGGACAGGGGGCGATTAGGAATGGCCACACCTTC.